Here is one TCR beta chain with its context. Germline values: CDR1 MDHEN, CDR2 SYDVKM. Trimming took off 7 bases at V and 1 base at J, with 7 bases between the two ends. The CDR3 is made up of 12 amino acids. Running of the assay took place at deep level. Generated by immunoSEQ multiplex PCR, the TCRdb table keeps only in-frame clones and is missing some. The table shows more than 2,000,000 clones, with over 90% occurring only once. This entry is derived from a study of shared clonotypes between healthy human individuals. Splitting of CD4+ cells produced CD45RA+ naive and CD45RA-negative memory subsets.

This clonotype was sampled from a man younger than 35 in good health. Some clones in this sample may be carry-over from other donors' samples. The sample taken for sequencing was naive CD4+ T cells from PBMCs. The subset here: CD45RA+ positively selected. The rearrangement uses TRBV28 and TRBJ1-2; D not resolved. The DNA of the CDR3 is TGTGCCAGCATGGAAGATAACTATGGCTACACCTTC. Translated: CASMEDNYGYTF.